Listed below are T cell receptor beta chains from one sample, sequenced in a study of T cell repertoires in cytomegalovirus infection. TCRdb re-analysed the reads in MiXCR, keeping a single row per CDR3 protein. This sample has more than 300,000 distinct CDR3 sequences, with about a third found just once. Their cognate antigens are unknown. This material consisted of cultured PBMCs, taken from culture after CMV antigen stimulation. These receptors were taken from a human donor in good health (CMV status not recorded). Some clones in this sample may be carry-over from other donors' samples. Both conserved end residues are part of each CDR3. A D gene is named only where the DNA matches it firmly. Expanded clones are given a class, and other clones once, few, many or no size at all.

TRBJ1-1,TRBV7-4,few,TRBD1,CASSSLGQGAWDTEAFF,TGTGCCAGCAGCTCTCTAGGACAGGGGGCATGGGACACTGAAGCTTTCTTT
TRBJ2-3,TRBV7-2,-,TRBD2,CASSYKGLAQKDTQYF,TGTGCCAGCAGTTATAAGGGACTAGCGCAAAAAGATACGCAGTATTTT
TRBJ1-1,TRBV2,-,-,CASSEWTLRGGTEAFF,TGTGCCAGCAGTGAATGGACGCTTCGGGGAGGAACTGAAGCTTTCTTT
TRBJ1-6,TRBV7-2,few,-,CASSPAVYNSPLHF,TGTGCCAGCAGCCCAGCAGTTTATAATTCACCCCTCCACTTT
TRBJ1-6,TRBV6-5,-,-,CASSYSGAPLHF,TGTGCCAGCAGTTACTCAGGGGCGCCCCTCCACTTT
TRBJ2-1,TRBV7-2,-,TRBD1,CASSPTRQGEQFF,TGTGCCAGCAGCCCGACCCGACAGGGAGAGCAGTTCTTC
TRBJ1-1,TRBV6-1,few,-,CASSRSTLNTEAFF,TGTGCCAGCAGTAGGTCAACACTTAACACTGAAGCTTTCTTT
TRBJ2-5,TRBV7-3,-,-,CASSSGPIGGQETQYF,TGTGCCAGCAGTTCCGGTCCTATAGGCGGACAAGAGACCCAGTACTTC
TRBJ2-2,TRBV7-8,few,-,CASSSTTVTGELFF,TGTGCCAGCAGCTCCACCACAGTGACCGGGGAGCTGTTTTTT
TRBJ2-5,TRBV6-1,few,-,CASSLGQTQYF,TGTGCCAGCAGCCTCGGGCAGACCCAGTACTTC
TRBJ2-1,TRBV6-2/TRBV6-3,few,TRBD2,CASSSGTRNNEQFF,TGTGCCAGCAGTTCAGGGACTAGGAATAATGAGCAGTTCTTC
TRBJ1-1,TRBV7-2,many,-,CASSFRGATEAFF,TGTGCCAGCAGCTTCCGGGGGGCCACTGAAGCTTTCTTT
TRBJ2-3,TRBV5-4,-,-,CASNPGVLLGTDTQYF,TGTGCCAGCAACCCGGGTGTCCTTTTGGGCACAGATACGCAGTATTTT
TRBJ2-1,TRBV19,-,TRBD2,CASKRLAGGRSGNEQFF,TGTGCCAGTAAAAGGCTAGCGGGAGGTCGGTCGGGGAATGAGCAGTTCTTC
TRBJ2-7,TRBV29-1,-,-,CSFRTSYEQYF,TGCAGCTTCCGGACCAGTTACGAGCAGTACTTC
TRBJ1-2,TRBV7-9,-,TRBD1,CASSQITGVEAYGYTF,TGTGCCAGCAGTCAAATAACAGGGGTCGAGGCCTATGGCTACACCTTC
TRBJ2-7,TRBV7-2,many,TRBD2,CASSLEAGRPSYEQYF,TGTGCCAGCAGCTTAGAAGCGGGAAGGCCCTCCTACGAGCAGTACTTC
TRBJ1-2,TRBV12-3/TRBV12-4,-,-,CASGGFNYGYTF,TGTGCCAGCGGGGGGTTTAACTATGGCTACACCTTC
TRBJ1-5,TRBV6-1,-,-,CASKQGSNQPQHF,TGTGCCAGCAAACAAGGGAGCAATCAGCCCCAGCATTTT
TRBJ2-5,TRBV19,few,-,CASSRGEAPQETQYF,TGTGCCAGTAGTAGGGGAGAGGCCCCTCAAGAGACCCAGTACTTC
TRBJ2-2,TRBV7-2,few,-,CASSSVANTGELFF,TGTGCCAGCAGCTCGGTCGCGAACACCGGGGAGCTGTTTTTT
TRBJ2-7,TRBV7-2,many,TRBD1,CASSPTGGVSYEQYF,TGTGCCAGCAGCCCTACAGGGGGCGTCTCCTACGAGCAGTACTTC
TRBJ2-1,TRBV2,-,-,CASRRDGGNEQFF,TGTGCCAGCAGGAGGGACGGTGGCAATGAGCAGTTCTTC
TRBJ2-2,TRBV6-6,-,-,CASSYPTGTGELFF,TGTGCCAGCAGTTACCCTACAGGGACCGGGGAGCTGTTTTTT
TRBJ2-6,TRBV19,-,TRBD1,CASSMVWGQGSSGANVLTF,TGTGCCAGTAGTATGGTGTGGGGACAGGGCAGCTCTGGGGCCAACGTCCTGACTTTC
TRBJ2-7,TRBV20-1,few,TRBD2,CSARGGLAGAEQYF,TGCAGTGCTAGAGGGGGACTAGCGGGAGCCGAGCAGTACTTC
TRBJ1-2,TRBV7-2,-,TRBD1,CASSRPGTGSGYTF,TGTGCCAGCAGCCGTCCCGGGACAGGGTCTGGCTACACCTTC
TRBJ2-6,TRBV19,-,-,CASKSTGQSLSGANVLTF,TGTGCCAGTAAAAGTACAGGGCAGAGCCTCTCTGGGGCCAACGTCCTGACTTTC
TRBJ2-5,TRBV6-2/TRBV6-3,few,TRBD2,CASSYPLGLAAQETQYF,TGTGCCAGCAGTTACCCACTCGGGCTAGCGGCTCAAGAGACCCAGTACTTC
TRBJ1-4,TRBV20-1,-,-,CSARDSGRVTNEKLFF,TGCAGTGCTAGAGATAGTGGCAGGGTCACTAATGAAAAACTGTTTTTT
TRBJ1-1,TRBV19,few,-,CASSTTGEGRDTEAFF,TGTGCCAGTAGTACCACCGGGGAGGGGAGGGACACTGAAGCTTTCTTT
TRBJ2-2,TRBV27,-,-,CASSDYPAGELFF,TGTGCCAGCAGTGATTATCCTGCCGGGGAGCTGTTTTTT
TRBJ1-2,TRBV6-6,-,-,CASSYSKDYGYTF,TGTGCCAGCAGTTACTCGAAGGACTATGGCTACACCTTC
TRBJ1-2,TRBV6-5,few,-,CASSYSNPLYGYTF,TGTGCCAGCAGTTACTCCAACCCCCTCTATGGCTACACCTTC
TRBJ2-3,TRBV10-3,few,-,CAITEGRNEYTQYF,TGTGCCATCACTGAGGGAAGAAACGAATATACGCAGTATTTT
TRBJ1-5,TRBV7-2,-,TRBD1,CASSRQGSNQPQHF,TGTGCCAGCAGCAGACAGGGCTCCAATCAGCCCCAGCATTTT
TRBJ2-7,TRBV28,-,TRBD2,CASSFQSGRAEEQYF,TGTGCCAGCAGTTTTCAGAGCGGGAGGGCCGAAGAGCAGTACTTC
TRBJ1-5,TRBV19,few,-,CASREGVGSNQPQHF,TGTGCCTCCCGAGAAGGGGTCGGTAGCAATCAGCCCCAGCATTTT
TRBJ2-1,TRBV7-7,few,TRBD2,CASSLASGNEQFF,TGTGCTAGCAGCTTGGCTAGCGGAAACGAGCAGTTCTTC
TRBJ2-3,TRBV24-1,few,-,CATSDRKEEWAQYF,TGTGCCACCAGTGATAGAAAGGAGGAATGGGCGCAGTATTTT
TRBJ2-7,TRBV20-1,few,-,CSAREPTTHEQYF,TGCAGTGCCCGGGAGCCCACCACCCACGAGCAGTACTTC
TRBJ1-5,TRBV15,-,-,CATSPRVWGNQPQHF,TGTGCCACCAGCCCCAGAGTGTGGGGAAATCAGCCCCAGCATTTT
TRBJ2-1,TRBV7-2,few,-,CASRLTPYNEQFF,TGTGCCAGCAGACTTACCCCTTACAATGAGCAGTTCTTC
TRBJ1-2,TRBV4-1,-,-,CASSQADSGLEYTF,TGCGCCAGCAGCCAAGCGGACAGTGGCCTTGAATACACCTTC
TRBJ1-1,TRBV19,few,-,CASSVGTSNTEAFF,TGTGCCAGTAGTGTCGGGACATCGAACACTGAAGCTTTCTTT
TRBJ2-3,TRBV5-6,few,-,CASSPKPGFDADTQYF,TGTGCCAGCAGCCCTAAACCAGGGTTTGACGCAGATACGCAGTATTTT
TRBJ2-1,TRBV28,-,TRBD2,CASNPAIAGSYNEQFF,TGTGCCAGCAACCCTGCGATAGCGGGATCCTACAATGAGCAGTTCTTC
TRBJ1-1,TRBV18,-,TRBD1,CASHRGGNTEAFF,TGTGCCAGCCACAGGGGTGGGAACACTGAAGCTTTCTTT
TRBJ1-3,TRBV7-8,few,-,CASSLAPRGSTGNTIYF,TGTGCCAGCAGCTTAGCGCCTCGGGGGTCGACTGGAAACACCATATATTTT
TRBJ2-2,TRBV7-6,-,-,CASSLAGGKNTGELFF,TGTGCCAGCAGCTTAGCGGGAGGAAAGAACACCGGGGAGCTGTTTTTT
TRBJ2-2,TRBV6-2/TRBV6-3,once,-,CASSYIRVGELFF,TGTGCCAGCAGTTATATTCGAGTCGGGGAGCTGTTTTTT
TRBJ2-6,TRBV20-1,-,-,CSARGAGANVLTF,TGCAGTGCTAGGGGGGCTGGGGCCAACGTCCTGACTTTC
TRBJ2-3,TRBV6-2/TRBV6-3,-,-,CASSSQPDTQYF,TGTGCCAGCAGTTCCCAGCCAGATACGCAGTATTTT
TRBJ1-2,TRBV20-1,once,-,CSAIKREPNYGYTF,TGCAGTGCAATCAAGCGAGAGCCTAACTATGGCTACACCTTC
TRBJ1-5,TRBV12-3/TRBV12-4,-,-,CASSLGRGYNQPQHF,TGTGCCAGCAGTTTGGGCAGGGGATACAATCAGCCCCAGCATTTT
TRBJ2-1,TRBV7-9,few,TRBD2,CASSPTGTSGRHEQFF,TGTGCCAGCAGCCCAACCGGGACTAGCGGGAGACATGAGCAGTTCTTC